This T cell receptor (beta chain) is from a study of blood T cell repertoires in COVID-19. In the original analysis: Nucleated cell number was recorded as an estimate derived from reference gene primer amplification. Using immunoSEQ multiplex PCR, the repertoire was profiled, and TCRdb retains in-frame clones only, with some absent. D and trimming come from the DNA, and the V and J calls and clone size come from that table. Of hundreds of thousands of clones in the sample, about 90% are singletons; the top ten hold roughly 2.8%. Sequencing used PBMCs or T cells enriched from blood (not recorded which). The clonotype was recovered from a woman aged 45 to 65 who had been exposed to COVID-19.

CDR3 residues: CATSRQGATDTQYF. The CDR3 nucleotides are TGTGCCACCAGCAGGCAGGGGGCCACAGATACGCAGTATTTT. The V gene is TRBV15, the J gene TRBJ2-3, with 8 bases matching TRBD1. CDR3 length: 14 amino acids. Unmatched junction bases numbered 1, after V lost 3 bases and J lost 2 bases. Germline assignment: CDR1 LNHNV and CDR2 YYDKDF (reference sequence). Using reference TRBV15 and TRBJ2-3 for the parts outside the CDR3, the full variable domain is DAMVIQNPRYQVTQFGKPVTLSCSQTLNHNVMYWYQQKSSQAPKLLFHYYDKDFNNEADTPDNFQSRRPNTSFCFLDIRSPGLGDTAMYLCATSRQGATDTQYFGPGTRLTVL.